The clone carrying this T cell receptor (beta chain) was observed many times. Sequenced by immunoSEQ multiplex PCR; TCRdb stores in-frame clones only, minus some. Counted here are under 150,000 clones, 55% to 75% occurring once; the ten biggest clones make up under 2.5%. This record comes from a study of blood T cell repertoires in COVID-19. Background on the study: The analysed material was cDNA or gDNA that came from T cells, B-cell-depleted T cells, or PBMCs.

This CDR3 is built from 15 residues. Looked up from germline, CDR1 is MDHEN and CDR2 is SYDVKM. The V and J ends lost 5 bases and 0 bases respectively, with 11 bases between them. The receptor was isolated from a woman in her 70s with acute or convalescent COVID-19. The V and J genes are TRBV28 and TRBJ1-5; D is perhaps TRBD1 (6 bases). Material: peripheral blood. The CDR3 sequence is CASSPLGGSNQPQHF. CDR3 coding DNA: TGTGCCAGCAGTCCCCTAGGGGGTAGCAATCAGCCCCAGCATTTT. Based on the CDR3 plus reference TRBV28 and TRBJ1-5, the full variable domain is DVKVTQSSRYLVKRTGEKVFLECVQDMDHENMFWYRQDPGLGLRLIYFSYDVKMKEKGDIPEGYSVSREKKERFSLILESASTNQTSMYLCASSPLGGSNQPQHFGDGTRLSIL.